This T cell receptor (beta chain) was sequenced in a study of blood T cell repertoires in COVID-19 (dated by TCRdb to about 2020). About the study as a whole: Collaborator samples came from the United States, Italy and Spain and covered acute and convalescent phases of COVID-19. A de-identified subject ID, COVID-19 status, age in years and sex were almost always included in the sample metadata. Deeply sampled blood TCRbeta repertoires from subjects exposed to, actively infected with, or recovered from COVID-19 were included in the dataset. Where available, HLA class I and class II types were obtained from metadata supplied by the sample provider rather than from assay-based typing. The samples were drawn from two sources: the first 160 participants of the ongoing ImmuneRACE study, and some 1,300 subjects contributed by 6 global collaborators. The material from the prospective study consisted of cDNA or gDNA derived from T cells, B-cell-depleted T cells, or PBMCs. A freely available public database, intended as a resource for researchers studying the immune response to SARS-CoV-2, is where the repertoires were released.

Here is what the overall study found, with its caveats: How much clinical and demographic metadata was included differed by source and by participant, and the metadata was provided uncurated.

Enrolling through a virtual design, the prospective study's participants ranged in age from roughly 18 to 90 years and lived across 24 United States geographic areas. In the prospective study, participants were assigned to cohorts based on the clinical history participants reported in a screening survey and a study questionnaire. ImmuneRACE Cohort 3 recovered participants were defined by two consecutive negative NP/OP PCR tests, healthcare professional clearance, or symptom resolution. Mobile phlebotomists in the prospective study collected whole blood, serum and a nasopharyngeal or oropharyngeal swab from every participant. Participants in the prospective study had the option to provide additional blood draws and questionnaires over a roughly 2-month period. Prospective study blood samples were shipped either frozen or at room temperature before DNA extraction. Of note for this clone: It has no known antigen specificity. No base qualities exist here, and no much larger clone lies one base off it.

TCRbeta CDR3 regions were amplified from genomic DNA by means of the immunoSEQ Assay, a bias-controlled multiplex PCR. The authors' analysis ran thus. The number of nucleated cells in each sample was estimated from the amplification of reference gene primers within the assay. To quantify the absolute abundance of each unique TCRbeta CDR3 rearrangement, sequence reads were collapsed and filtered. For each sample, productive Simpson clonality was calculated as the square root of Simpson's diversity index across productive rearrangements. The source is immuneACCESS, and TCRdb retained only in-frame sequences with V and J called. Part of the clones is not carried over; for the studies checked, unresolved V genes explain less than half of this, and the remainder is unexplained. V and J calls and clone size follow that table, whereas D and trimming were derived from the DNA. The sample profile shows 200,000 or so clones; approximately 80% of them were found once. The ten largest clones capture 1.5% to 2% of the sample.

Source material: PBMCs or T cells enriched from blood (not recorded which). This TCR derives from a man in his 60s who had recovered from COVID-19.

The CDR3 protein: CASSPGQTDLAKNIQYF. The DNA sequence reads TGTGCCAGCAGCCCTGGACAGACGGATCTAGCCAAAAACATTCAGTACTTC. The sequence is built from TRBV9 and TRBJ2-4; the D segment could be TRBD1, given 6 matching bases. Trimming costs V 4 bases and J 0 bases, and their ends lie 17 bases apart. The germline V gene supplies CDR1 SGDLS and CDR2 YYNGEE. Counted from cysteine to phenylalanine, this CDR3 has 17 amino acids. The only DNA kept is the CDR3, 51 bases in frame from the first base.